This T cell receptor beta chain is drawn from a study of shared clonotypes between healthy human individuals (dated by TCRdb to about 2020). As for the study more broadly: Three men and two women, aged 18 to 49 years, made up the cohort. Per donor, three plates each were used for CD4 naive and CD4 memory, two for CD8 naive, and one for CD8 memory. To estimate repertoire size and how much clonotypes are shared between individuals, the study performed deep sequencing of blood TCR repertoires from about 5 healthy adults. Different laboratories and diverse techniques were used to prepare libraries and sequence TCR repertoires, to increase sequencing depth and limit assay-specific biases. Leukapheresis yielded between about 0.85 and 9 billion PBMCs per donor. Study-wide findings and limitations: Naive subsets generally had larger estimated clonotype richness than memory subsets did. When a handful of donors were compared, the shared fraction of clonotypes was 5% to 6.5% for naive CD4, roughly 3.3% for naive CD8, roughly 2.5% for memory CD4, and roughly 0.43% for memory CD8. Pairwise subsampling led to the expectation that sequencing depth would affect the degree of clonotype sharing among donors. Incomplete sequencing was indicated by rarefaction of sorted-subset datasets, despite the large sequencing depth. Compared with non-shared clonotypes, clonotypes shared by all four sorted-subset donors had higher generation probabilities. Only blood was sampled, and tissue TCR repertoires likely differ from those in blood. Because the study included a small number of donors, the genetic and exposure-history diversity represented was limited.

The germline ends are 9 bases apart after V is trimmed by 5 bases and J by 4 bases. The germline V gene (reference sequence) gives CDR1 as MNHEY and CDR2 as SMNVEV. Reading from cysteine to phenylalanine, the CDR3 counts 14 amino acids. CDR3 DNA only is kept here, 42 bases in frame from base 1. Using the deep immunoSEQ assay, TCR CDR3 regions were amplified from genomic DNA by multiplex PCR. Genomic DNA extracted from each cell subset was distributed evenly over all wells of several immunoSEQ 96-well plates, and each plate served as one replicate. For sorted subsets, each replicate PCR was loaded with roughly 200 ng genomic DNA, equivalent to approximately 33,000 T cell genomes. Purified libraries were measured with a Qubit 3.0 fluorometer, size-checked on a Bioanalyzer 2100, and measured again with the KAPA Library Quantification kit. A separate single-read 150-cycle Illumina NextSeq 550 flow cell was used to sequence each immunoSEQ 96-well plate. The original methods were these. Because the immunoSEQ output held only junctional sequences and lacked quality scores, the filtering could not match the filtering applied to full-length reads. To assign V/J genes and CDR3, sequences were annotated against IMGT germline references using PyIR, a Python wrapper for IgBLAST v1.9. Any read was removed if the V/J assignment was weak (E-value above 1e-6), the CDR3 was missing, or the read contained stop codons, out-of-frame junctions, or ambiguous translated residues. A V3J clonotype was defined by an identical inferred V gene, J gene, and CDR3 amino acid sequence. The percentage overlap between two repertoires was calculated by dividing the number of shared unique clonotypes by the size of the smaller repertoire. Three approaches were used to assess repertoire richness: RTK rarefaction, the Chao1 estimator, and Recon v2.1 estimates of unobserved clonotypes. Generation probabilities for all TCRbeta clonotypes obtained by the gDNA method from four donors were computed using OLGA. TCRdb carries this immuneACCESS record with in-frame sequences only. Its versions omit some clonotypes, under half of them owing to an unresolved V gene in the studies checked, with the rest unexplained. D and trimming come from the DNA, and the V and J calls and clone size come from that table. The table for this sample lists 1.5 million to 2.5 million clones; roughly 95% of them were counted only once. Roughly 1.2% of the sample comes from the top ten.

As concerns this clone: Its antigen is not yet known. No per-base quality is available; no much larger clone lies one base away.

CD8 naive samples consisted of CD45RO-negative cells that were positively selected for CCR7, yielding a CD45RA+CCR7+ population without TemRA cells. The donors were healthy, HIV-negative adults who had no recently reported acute infections or vaccinations. Only Caucasian adults living in Nashville, Tennessee, USA were represented among the donors. After blood collection by leukapheresis, PBMCs were isolated using Ficoll-Histopaque density gradient centrifugation and then cryopreserved in the vapor phase of liquid nitrogen. Purity and quantity of every magnetically sorted T cell population were checked by analytical flow cytometry. Genomic DNA was isolated from each sorted fraction and quantified by UV absorbance on a Nanodrop 2000c.

This sequence originates from a man aged 18 to 35 in good health. Material for sequencing was naive CD8+ T cells sorted from blood. The cell subset or site tag for this specimen amounts to: CD45RA+CCR7+. The chain was built from TRBV27 and TRBJ2-6; the D gene assignment is ambiguous. The CDR3 in this case is CASSQTSGANVLTF. The sequenced DNA: TGTGCCAGCAGTCAAACTTCCGGGGCCAACGTCCTGACTTTC.